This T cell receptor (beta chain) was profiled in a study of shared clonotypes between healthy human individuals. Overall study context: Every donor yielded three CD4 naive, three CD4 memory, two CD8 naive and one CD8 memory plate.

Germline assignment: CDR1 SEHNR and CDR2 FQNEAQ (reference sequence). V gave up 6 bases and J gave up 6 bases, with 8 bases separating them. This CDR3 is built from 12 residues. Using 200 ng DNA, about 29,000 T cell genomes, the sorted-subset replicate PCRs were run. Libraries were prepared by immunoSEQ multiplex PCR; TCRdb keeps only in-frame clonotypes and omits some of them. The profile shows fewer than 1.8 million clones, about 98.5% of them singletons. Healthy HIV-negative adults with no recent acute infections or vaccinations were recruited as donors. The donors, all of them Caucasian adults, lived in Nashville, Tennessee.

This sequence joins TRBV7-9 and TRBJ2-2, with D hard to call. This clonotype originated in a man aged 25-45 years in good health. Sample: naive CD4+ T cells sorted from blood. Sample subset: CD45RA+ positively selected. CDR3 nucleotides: TGTGCCAGCAGTTACCTGGCCGGGGAGCTGTTTTTT. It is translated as CASSYLAGELFF. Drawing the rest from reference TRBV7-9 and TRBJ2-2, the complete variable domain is DTGVSQNPRHKITKRGQNVTFRCDPISEHNRLYWYRQTLGQGPEFLTYFQNEAQLEKSRLLSDRFSAERPKGSFSTLEIQRTEQGDSAMYLCASSYLAGELFFGEGSRLTVL.